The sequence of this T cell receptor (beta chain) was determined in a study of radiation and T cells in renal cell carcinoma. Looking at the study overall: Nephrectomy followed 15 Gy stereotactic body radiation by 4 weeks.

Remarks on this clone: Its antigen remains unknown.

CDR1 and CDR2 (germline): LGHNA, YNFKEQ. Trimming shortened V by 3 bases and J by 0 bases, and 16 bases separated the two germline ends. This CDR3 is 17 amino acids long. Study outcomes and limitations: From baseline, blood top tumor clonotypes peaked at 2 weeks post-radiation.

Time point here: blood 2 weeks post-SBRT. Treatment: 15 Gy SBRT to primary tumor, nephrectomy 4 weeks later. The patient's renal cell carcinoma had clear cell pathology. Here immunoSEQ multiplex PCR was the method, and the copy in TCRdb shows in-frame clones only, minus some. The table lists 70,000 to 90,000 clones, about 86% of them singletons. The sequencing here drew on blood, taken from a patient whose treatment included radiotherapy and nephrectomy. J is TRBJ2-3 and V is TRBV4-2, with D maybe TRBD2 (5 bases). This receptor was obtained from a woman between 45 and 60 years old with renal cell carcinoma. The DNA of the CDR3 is TGTGCCAGCAGCCATAGACCTGGACTGGAAAGCACAGATACGCAGTATTTT. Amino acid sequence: CASSHRPGLESTDTQYF.